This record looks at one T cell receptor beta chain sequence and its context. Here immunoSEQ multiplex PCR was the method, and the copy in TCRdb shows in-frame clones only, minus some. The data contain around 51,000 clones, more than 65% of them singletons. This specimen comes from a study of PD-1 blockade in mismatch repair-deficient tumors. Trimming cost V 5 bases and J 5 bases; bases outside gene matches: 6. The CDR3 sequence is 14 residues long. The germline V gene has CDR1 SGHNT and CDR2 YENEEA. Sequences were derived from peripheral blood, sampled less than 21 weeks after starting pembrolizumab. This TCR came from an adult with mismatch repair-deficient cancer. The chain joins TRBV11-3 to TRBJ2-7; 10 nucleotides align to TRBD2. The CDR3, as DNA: TGTGCCAGCAGCCTAGCGGGAGCCCCCCACGAGCAGTACTTC. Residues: CASSLAGAPHEQYF.